This T cell receptor (beta chain) was sequenced in a study of T cells in Graves' hyperthyroidism and ophthalmopathy. What was amplified from RNA transcripts were TCR beta CDR3 regions. The HTBI set primed first-round TCR CDR3 RT-PCR. Each CDR3 protein is one row after TCRdb ran MiXCR on the multiplex PCR reads. Of around 350,000 distinct CDR3 sequences in the sample, approximately 18% are singletons; the top ten hold 34%. Germline V gene sequence: CDR1 DFQATT, CDR2 SNEGSKA (reference sequence). J was trimmed by 2 bases and V by 0 bases; bases with no gene match: 6. This CDR3 has 16 amino acids. Sample: blood. The origin of this receptor is a woman in her twenties or thirties with Graves' hyperthyroidism that later progressed to Graves' ophthalmopathy. V gene TRBV20-1 combines with J gene TRBJ2-5; 10 bases are shared with TRBD2. DNA of the CDR3: TGCAGTGCTAGAGATCCCCTAGCGGGGGATCAAGAGACCCAGTACTTC. As protein: CSARDPLAGDQETQYF.